This T cell receptor (beta chain) derives from a study of T cells in Graves' hyperthyroidism and ophthalmopathy. Study observations and caveats: Most clonotypes that expanded in the thyroid above 0.001 also showed up in blood.

On this clonotype itself: As yet, its antigen is unknown.

RNA transcripts provided the source from which TCR beta CDR3 regions were amplified. Primed by the HTBI set, a first-round RT-PCR was run on the TCR CDR3. MiXCR, applied by TCRdb to the multiplex PCR reads, yields one record per CDR3 protein. The sample consists of roughly 740,000 distinct CDR3 sequences, 16% of them appearing once. Germline trimming cut 3 bases from V and 4 bases from J; bases unmatched to any gene: 12. The CDR3 is made up of 17 amino acids. Germline-derived CDR1 and CDR2 are MDHEN and SYDVKM. This TCR was sampled from a man aged 18 to 30 with Graves' hyperthyroidism. Sequencing was performed on blood. The chain uses TRBV28 and TRBJ2-1; the match to TRBD2 covers 7 bases. As DNA, the CDR3 is TGTGCCAGCAGTTTTTTTGGGAGGGGAGCGGGATACAATGAGCAGTTCTTC. It yields the protein CASSFFGRGAGYNEQFF.